The source of this T cell receptor (beta chain) is a study of a mutant IDH1 vaccine in newly diagnosed glioma. Assay: immunoSEQ multiplex PCR; the TCRdb copy retains only in-frame clones and omits some. The sample includes about 130,000 clones, about four fifths of them seen just once. On this clone: Its antigen is not identified.

As for time point: week 11, during vaccination. In every dose of vaccine, 300 ug of mutant IDH1 20-mer peptide was given alongside topical imiquimod. Sequencing used PBMCs, obtained from a glioma patient whose treatment included an IDH1 peptide vaccine. This clonotype was sampled from a man aged 35-49 years with glioma.

This chain's CDR3 is CSVLAGGPTDTQYF. CDR3 bases: TGCAGCGTACTAGCGGGAGGGCCGACAGATACGCAGTATTTT. The rearrangement links TRBV29-1 to TRBJ2-3, with 13 nucleotides matching TRBD2. The ends lost 6 bases at V and 3 bases at J; junction bases unmatched: 3. The CDR3 spans 14 residues. Germline V gene sequence: CDR1 SQVTM, CDR2 ANQGSEA.